A selection of T cell receptor beta chains follows, all from one sample in a study of blood T cell repertoires in COVID-19. Clones were read by immunoSEQ multiplex PCR, and TCRdb kept only the in-frame ones, dropping some. The sample records about 250,000 clones, about nine tenths being singletons. Sequenced: peripheral blood. The origin of the receptors is an older woman who had recovered from COVID-19. CDR3s include the opening cysteine and the closing phenylalanine or tryptophan. D genes are given only for firm matches. A clone size is listed for some rows: how often the clone was seen (once, few, many), or a class if it is expanded.

clone_size d_call j_call v_call cdr3_aa cdr3_nt
few - TRBJ2-1 TRBV11-2 CASSFSYSDEQFF TGTGCCAGCAGCTTTAGTTATTCCGATGAGCAGTTCTTC
once - TRBJ1-3 TRBV2 CASSEEGLGNTIYF TGTGCCAGCAGTGAGGAGGGGCTCGGGAACACCATATATTTT
- TRBD1 TRBJ1-5 TRBV6-5 CASRGTGGQPQHF TGTGCCAGCAGGGGGACAGGTGGACAGCCCCAGCATTTT
- TRBD1 TRBJ1-6 TRBV27 CASSFRTGETPLHF TGTGCCAGCAGTTTCAGGACAGGGGAAACACCCCTCCACTTT
- TRBD2 TRBJ2-1 TRBV5-1 CASSLRLAGRSYNEQFF TGCGCCAGCAGCTTGAGGCTAGCGGGCCGCTCCTACAATGAGCAGTTCTTC
- - TRBJ1-5 TRBV24-1 CATRPGWLVPQHF TGTGCCACCAGACCAGGTTGGCTGGTCCCCCAGCATTTT
- - TRBJ1-1 TRBV19 CASSSGLSTEAFF TGTGCCAGTAGTAGTGGACTCAGCACTGAAGCTTTCTTT
- TRBD1 TRBJ1-2 TRBV9 CASSVVGTGGLNGYTF TGTGCCAGCAGCGTAGTGGGGACAGGGGGTTTGAATGGCTACACCTTC
once - TRBJ1-1 TRBV11-2 CASSFQGNTEAFF TGTGCCAGCAGCTTTCAGGGGAACACTGAAGCTTTCTTT
- TRBD1 TRBJ1-2 TRBV2 CASSYRGMSYGYTF TGTGCCAGCAGCTACAGGGGAATGAGCTATGGCTACACCTTC
- - TRBJ2-3 TRBV3-1/TRBV3-2 CASSQVRGAAPRAEQYF TGTGCCAGCAGCCAAGTAAGGGGCGCGGCTCCCCGGGCGGAGCAGTATTTT
- TRBD1 TRBJ2-3 TRBV5-1 CASSLSGTGEGPSTDTQYF TGCGCCAGCAGCTTGTCCGGGACAGGGGAAGGACCTAGCACAGATACGCAGTATTTT
few - TRBJ1-1 TRBV18 CASSTGGVNTEAFF TGTGCCAGCTCAACCGGGGGGGTGAACACTGAAGCTTTCTTT
once - TRBJ1-1 TRBV29-1 CSVDKMTGNTEAFF TGCAGCGTTGACAAGATGACAGGGAACACTGAAGCTTTCTTT
- - TRBJ2-7 TRBV28 CASSELVGRYEQYF TGTGCCAGCAGTGAACTAGTGGGGAGATACGAGCAGTACTTC
- - TRBJ2-1 TRBV28 CASTLKNEQFF TGTGCCAGCACCCTAAAGAATGAGCAGTTCTTC
- - TRBJ2-3 TRBV5-1 CASSLAQVSDTQYF TGCGCCAGCAGCTTGGCGCAGGTCTCAGATACGCAGTATTTT
- TRBD2 TRBJ2-2 TRBV5-1 CASSSGLAPDTGELFF TGCGCCAGCAGCTCCGGACTAGCCCCCGACACCGGGGAGCTGTTTTTT
- TRBD2 TRBJ2-1 TRBV9 CASSEILAGGRINEQFF TGTGCCAGCAGCGAAATACTAGCGGGGGGCCGTATAAATGAGCAGTTCTTC
- - TRBJ2-6 TRBV5-1 CASSFAGAGANVLTF TGCGCCAGCAGCTTTGCAGGGGCGGGGGCCAACGTCCTGACTTTC
- - TRBJ1-2 TRBV10-3 CAISELASNYGYTF TGTGCCATCAGTGAGTTGGCATCTAACTATGGCTACACCTTC
- TRBD1 TRBJ1-6 TRBV18 CASSVRQGDNSPLHF TGTGCCAGCTCCGTTAGACAGGGGGATAATTCACCCCTCCACTTT
few TRBD1 TRBJ1-1 TRBV28 CASSRGQSLLNTEAFF TGTGCCAGCAGCAGGGGACAGTCCTTACTGAACACTGAAGCTTTCTTT
- TRBD1 TRBJ2-1 TRBV5-1 CASSLVVGQGFNEQFF TGCGCCAGCAGCTTGGTGGTGGGACAGGGTTTCAATGAGCAGTTCTTC
once - TRBJ2-4 TRBV7-9 CASSREGAAKNIQYF TGTGCCAGCAGCCGGGAGGGGGCTGCCAAAAACATTCAGTACTTC
once TRBD2 TRBJ2-5 TRBV27 CASSPRLAGGPQETQYF TGTGCCAGCAGTCCCAGACTAGCGGGGGGACCCCAAGAGACCCAGTACTTC
- - TRBJ1-2 TRBV28 CASSYSRGYTF TGTGCCAGCAGTTATAGCCGCGGCTACACCTTC
- TRBD1 TRBJ2-3 TRBV18 CASSYSDRGSDTQYF TGTGCCAGCTCATACTCGGACAGGGGCTCAGATACGCAGTATTTT
- - TRBJ2-5 TRBV4-3 CASSQVSAPGETQYF TGCGCCAGCAGCCAAGTCTCAGCCCCGGGAGAGACCCAGTACTTC
- TRBD1 TRBJ2-7 TRBV4-1 CASSLWTGAGYEQYF TGCGCCAGCAGCCTCTGGACAGGGGCTGGCTACGAGCAGTACTTC
- - TRBJ1-1 TRBV6-2/TRBV6-3 CASSTQEGTEAFF TGTGCCAGCAGCACCCAGGAGGGTACTGAAGCTTTCTTT
- - TRBJ1-1 TRBV20-1 CSATNSSEAFF TGCAGTGCTACCAACTCATCTGAAGCTTTCTTT
few TRBD2 TRBJ2-1 TRBV19 CASSAGLAGVYNEQFF TGTGCCAGTAGTGCCGGACTAGCGGGGGTCTACAATGAGCAGTTCTTC
- - TRBJ1-4 TRBV7-9 CASTWTDRNEKLFF TGTGCCAGCACCTGGACAGACCGAAATGAAAAACTGTTTTTT
- - TRBJ2-5 TRBV3-1/TRBV3-2 CASSPLSIETQYF TGTGCCAGCAGTCCTTTGAGTATAGAGACCCAGTACTTC
- TRBD1 TRBJ1-4 TRBV10-3 CATSLDRDEKLFF TGTGCCACCTCTTTGGACAGGGATGAAAAACTGTTTTTT
- - TRBJ2-5 TRBV25-1 CASSSGAPGTQYF TGTGCCAGCAGTAGCGGTGCACCGGGGACCCAGTACTTC
- - TRBJ1-6 TRBV7-3 CASSLGGPPNNSPLHF TGTGCCAGCAGCTTGGGAGGGCCCCCCAATAATTCACCCCTCCACTTT
- TRBD2 TRBJ2-1 TRBV5-1 CASRTSGGAEYNEQFF TGCGCCAGCAGGACTAGCGGGGGGGCGGAATACAATGAGCAGTTCTTC
- - TRBJ2-7 TRBV4-3 CASSQRFASGEQYF TGCGCCAGCAGCCAAAGATTCGCCTCGGGCGAGCAGTACTTC
- TRBD1 TRBJ1-5 TRBV9 CASSVEGQGNQPQHF TGTGCCAGCAGCGTCGAGGGACAGGGGAATCAGCCCCAGCATTTT
- TRBD1 TRBJ1-5 TRBV18 CASSPGTGGSGQPQHF TGTGCCAGCTCACCAGGGACAGGGGGTTCTGGTCAGCCCCAGCATTTT
- - TRBJ1-4 TRBV4-2 CASSQDELLGYKLFF TGTGCCAGCAGCCAAGATGAGTTGCTAGGCTATAAACTGTTTTTT
- TRBD1 TRBJ2-5 TRBV5-1 CASSWSRQGAKETQYF TGCGCCAGCAGCTGGAGCCGACAGGGGGCAAAAGAGACCCAGTACTTC
- - TRBJ2-6 TRBV15 CATTTGTIISGANVLTF TGTGCCACCACCACCGGGACAATCATCTCTGGGGCCAACGTCCTGACTTTC
- TRBD2 TRBJ2-1 TRBV6-5 CASSYSSGGADEQFF TGTGCCAGCAGTTACTCCAGCGGGGGGGCCGATGAGCAGTTCTTC
- TRBD1 TRBJ2-3 TRBV5-4 CASSLISGGTADTQYF TGTGCCAGCAGCTTGATTTCAGGGGGCACGGCAGATACGCAGTATTTT
- - TRBJ1-1 TRBV9 CASSPKVRGQVNTEAFF TGTGCCAGCAGCCCCAAGGTTCGTGGTCAGGTAAACACTGAAGCTTTCTTT